Listed below are T cell receptor beta chains from one sample, sequenced in a study of T cells after yellow fever vaccination. TCRdb called the 5' RACE reads again in MiXCR, with one record for every CDR3 protein. The table records hundreds of thousands of distinct CDR3 sequences, roughly 20% of them present only once. The source was PBMCs, collected before the yellow fever booster vaccination. The source is a man in his late teens or twenties who received the YFV17D yellow fever vaccine. Both conserved end residues are part of each CDR3.

>TRBV5-6|16
CASSLGPGQGNYEQYF
>TRBV5-6|14
CASSLDLRRGGYTF
>TRBV4-3|15
CASSRDRDSLYEQFF
>TRBV6-2/TRBV6-3|15
CASSSPAGPNTEAFF
>TRBV7-2|14
CASSLLTGNQPQHF
>TRBV7-3|15
CASSAGVAVTDTQYF
>TRBV6-5|15
CASSYSTGGKETQYF
>TRBV5-1|15
CASSLGPSGANVLTF
>TRBV6-5|15
CASSYSIGDSYEQYF
>TRBV19|12
CASEGVGETQYF
>TRBV4-2|17
CASSQLAGTGADTEAFF